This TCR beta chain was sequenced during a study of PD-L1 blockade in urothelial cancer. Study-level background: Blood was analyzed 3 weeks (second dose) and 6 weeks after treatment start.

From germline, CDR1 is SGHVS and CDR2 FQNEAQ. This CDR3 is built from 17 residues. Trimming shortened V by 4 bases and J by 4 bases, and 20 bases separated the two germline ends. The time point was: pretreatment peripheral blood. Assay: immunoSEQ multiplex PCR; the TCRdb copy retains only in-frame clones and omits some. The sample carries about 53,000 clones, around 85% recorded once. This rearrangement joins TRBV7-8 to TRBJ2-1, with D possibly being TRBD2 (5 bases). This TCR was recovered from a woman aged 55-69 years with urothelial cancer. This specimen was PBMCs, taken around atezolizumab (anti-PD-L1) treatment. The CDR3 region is CASSSRLALSLYNEQFF. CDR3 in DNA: TGTGCCAGCAGCTCTAGGCTAGCATTATCCCTTTACAATGAGCAGTTCTTC.